This T cell receptor (beta chain) was retrieved from a study of T cell responses to AZD1222 COVID-19 vaccine. Regarding the study as a whole: AZD1222 recipients seropositive at baseline numbered only six or seven. Repertoires were obtained solely post-peak T cell response.

This clone has only one observation. Antigen unknown. The assay was immunoSEQ multiplex PCR, and TCRdb's table has in-frame clones only and misses some. The data show under 150,000 clones, about 92% seen once. CDR1 and CDR2 from the germline V gene are DFQATT and SNEGSKA (reference sequence). V lost 4 bases, J lost 14 bases, and 14 bases lay in between. This CDR3 region has 11 residues. Sequences were derived from peripheral blood, sampled on day 0 of AZD1222 vaccination. V usage is TRBV20-1 and J usage is TRBJ1-4; no clear D. The sequence came from an adult in good health. CDR3 protein: CSAKRTPSLFF. Here the CDR3 DNA reads TGCAGTGCTAAAAGGACTCCGTCTCTGTTTTTT.